These T cell receptor beta chains were read from a single sample in a study of blood T cell repertoires in COVID-19. Some clones are missing from TCRdb's copy, which holds only in-frame ones; the method was immunoSEQ multiplex PCR. The sample records under 200,000 clones, 87% being singletons. What was sequenced was peripheral blood. All receptors come from a woman aged 55-69 years who had recovered from COVID-19. CDR3s include the opening cysteine and the closing phenylalanine or tryptophan. D genes are given only for firm matches. A row's size may be missing; if present it is once, few, many or a size class.

j_call | d_call | v_call | cdr3_length | clone_size | cdr3_aa | cdr3_nt
TRBJ2-3 | NA | TRBV24-1 | 13 | NA | CATTTGFPDTQYF | TGTGCCACCACAACAGGGTTCCCAGATACGCAGTATTTT
TRBJ1-1 | NA | TRBV4-2 | 14 | once | CASSQEHSGTEAFF | TGTGCCAGCAGCCAAGAGCACAGCGGTACTGAAGCTTTCTTT
TRBJ2-5 | NA | TRBV3-1/TRBV3-2 | 14 | NA | CASSQGASGETQYF | TGTGCCAGCAGCCAAGGGGCGTCGGGGGAGACCCAGTACTTC
TRBJ2-1 | TRBD1 | TRBV6-1 | 16 | NA | CASSALGQKVQNEQFF | TGTGCCAGCAGTGCATTGGGACAGAAGGTACAAAATGAGCAGTTCTTC
TRBJ1-2 | TRBD1 | TRBV13 | 15 | NA | CASSYQDRDGNGYTF | TGTGCCAGCAGCTACCAGGACAGGGATGGGAATGGCTACACCTTC
TRBJ2-1 | NA | TRBV28 | 15 | once | CASSFSGGPTSEQFF | TGTGCCAGCAGTTTTTCGGGGGGCCCCACCAGTGAGCAGTTCTTC
TRBJ1-5 | NA | TRBV5-1 | 13 | NA | CASSLSPDQPQHF | TGCGCCAGCAGCTTGTCCCCCGATCAGCCCCAGCATTTT
TRBJ1-2 | TRBD1 | TRBV11-1 | 13 | NA | CASSTGTAYGYTF | TGTGCCAGCAGTACCGGGACAGCATATGGCTACACCTTC
TRBJ2-2 | NA | TRBV5-1 | 13 | NA | CASSEQGGGELFF | TGCGCCAGCAGCGAGCAGGGCGGCGGGGAGCTGTTTTTT
TRBJ2-2 | TRBD1 | TRBV19 | 16 | NA | CASRDRPGLNTGELFF | TGTGCCAGCAGGGACAGACCCGGCCTTAACACCGGGGAGCTGTTTTTT